The table lists the clone carrying this TCR beta chain with a few counts. Antigen: not known. Libraries were made from TCR beta cDNA, and they carried unique molecular identifiers. From the PCR reads, TCRdb called clonotypes with MiXCR, one entry per CDR3 protein. The repertoire has roughly 800,000 distinct CDR3 sequences, approximately 50% of them found once; the top ten carry 4.6%. This sample was taken from a study of post-analysis software for immune sequencing data. In the study overall: Relapsing-remitting, secondary progressive and progressive-relapsing forms made up the multiple sclerosis disease courses. Regarding the study as a whole: Five or six TRBV segments appeared more often in patients than in controls, and TRBV5-6, TRBV5-1 and TRBV20-1 were among these.

The CDR3 is 17 amino acids. The V gene end was trimmed by 7 bases and the J gene end by 3 bases; junction bases not matched to a gene: 17. The sequence came from a girl aged 5 to 17 with multiple sclerosis. The source material was blood. The chain carries TRBV12-3 or TRBV12-4 and TRBJ1-1, with 7 bases identical to TRBD1. The DNA for the CDR3 is TGTGCCAGCACTTTGACAGGGTCTGGGATGCGTGACACTGAAGCTTTCTTT. Amino acids: CASTLTGSGMRDTEAFF.